Each of the 32 T cell receptor beta chains below was sequenced from the same sample in a study of T cells after posttransplantation cyclophosphamide. Here immunoSEQ multiplex PCR was the method, and the copy in TCRdb shows in-frame clones only, minus some. The sample has about 3,600 clones, roughly 70% seen once. What was sequenced was memory CD8+ T cells sorted from blood. The receptors derive from a man aged 45-60 years.

This clone has more than one count but fewer than ten. V and J are TRBV30 and TRBJ2-3, with 7 bases identical to TRBD2. This CDR3 spans 15 amino acids. The V gene end was trimmed by 2 bases and the J gene end by 0 bases; junction bases not matched to a gene: 5. The germline CDR1 and CDR2 sequences are GTSNPN and SVGIG (reference sequence). The CDR3 nucleotides read TGTGCCTGGAGTTTGGATAGCGGGAGCACAGATACGCAGTATTTT. Its translation is CAWSLDSGSTDTQYF.

Only a few counts were recorded for this clone. The chain is built from TRBV10-1 and TRBJ2-7; 9 bases map to TRBD1. The CDR3 is made up of 16 amino acids. Germline CDR1 WNHNN, CDR2 SYGVQD (reference sequence). V trimming: 0 bases; J trimming: 4 bases; junction bases outside the gene matches: 7. The CDR3: CASSESMDRGGYEQYF. The CDR3 nucleotides are TGCGCCAGCAGTGAGTCAATGGACAGGGGAGGATACGAGCAGTACTTC.

This chain links TRBV11-3 with TRBJ1-1, with TRBD1 matching 7 bases. The V gene's germline CDR1 is SGHNT and CDR2 YENEEA. J gave up 0 bases and V 5 bases, and 15 bases lay outside the gene matches. This CDR3 spans 18 amino acids. The CDR3 DNA follows: TGTGCCAGCAGCCCGCCCCTCCGGGACAGTAGTATGAACACTGAAGCTTTCTTT. Its translation is CASSPPLRDSSMNTEAFF.

Only one count was recorded for this clone. The chain is built from TRBV30 and TRBJ2-7; TRBD2 is a possible D gene (5 bases). The length of the CDR3 is 13 residues. The V gene's germline CDR1 is GTSNPN and CDR2 SVGIG (reference sequence). V was trimmed by 0 bases and J by 6 bases, leaving 12 bases between them. The CDR3 coding sequence is TGTGCCTGGAGTGTACATGCGGGTGCCGAGCAGTACTTC. Residues: CAWSVHAGAEQYF.

This rearrangement joins TRBV9 to TRBJ2-1, with TRBD2 matching over 13 bases. Trimming cost V 4 bases and J 9 bases; bases outside gene matches: 4. The V gene's germline CDR1 is SGDLS and CDR2 YYNGEE. The CDR3 spans 14 residues. This CDR3 reads CASSQTSGGIEQFF. The CDR3 region has the DNA TGTGCCAGCAGCCAGACTAGCGGGGGGATTGAGCAGTTCTTC.

The V and J genes are TRBV4-3 and TRBJ1-3, with 7 bases identical to TRBD1. V dropped 0 bases and J dropped 0; count of bases not matched to a gene: 8. The germline V gene has CDR1 LGHNA and CDR2 YSLEER. CDR3 length: 18 amino acids. The CDR3 DNA sequence: TGCGCCAGCAGCCAAGATCTAACGACAGGGCCCTCTGGAAACACCATATATTTT. Translation gives CASSQDLTTGPSGNTIYF.

This clone was detected a few times. J is TRBJ2-3 and V is TRBV7-6; 8 nucleotides align to TRBD2. The CDR3 is 13 amino acids. V shed 4 bases, J shed 6 bases, and the junction held 3 bases outside the gene matches. Germline assignment: CDR1 SGHVS and CDR2 FNYEAQ. CDR3 sequence: CASSSGGVDTQYF. The DNA of the CDR3 is TGTGCCAGCAGCTCGGGGGGGGTGGATACGCAGTATTTT.

The chain recombines TRBV7-6 with TRBJ2-3; a weak D match, TRBD2 (5 bases). Germline V gene lookup returns CDR1 SGHVS and CDR2 FNYEAQ. This CDR3 has 13 residues. Deletions cut 2 bases from V and 3 bases from J, with 6 bases between. CDR3: CASSLTGTDTQYF. The CDR3 DNA follows: TGTGCCAGCAGCTTAACGGGGACAGATACGCAGTATTTT.

The chain recombines TRBV7-9 with TRBJ1-3; D unclear. The germline V and J ends were trimmed by 3 bases and 3 bases, with 9 bases remaining between them. The CDR3 is 14 residues long. Germline V gene data show CDR1 as SEHNR and CDR2 as FQNEAQ (reference sequence). The CDR3 loop reads CASSFGGDGNTIYF. CDR3 DNA sequence: TGTGCCAGCAGCTTCGGCGGGGATGGAAACACCATATATTTT.

The chain is built from TRBV27 and TRBJ2-5, with 8 nucleotides matching TRBD1. The end of the DNA is better explained by TRBJ2-7, so the J call may be wrong. Germline CDR1 reads MNHEY; CDR2 reads SMNVEV (reference sequence). This CDR3 is built from 13 residues. The CDR3: CASSFTGGYEQYF. The DNA for the CDR3 is TGTGCCAGCAGTTTTACAGGGGGCTACGAGCAGTACTTC.

This clone was seen a few times. The chain joins TRBV6-1 to TRBJ1-2, with D unclear. The CDR3 sequence is 13 residues long. V dropped 5 bases and J dropped 2 bases, with 9 bases sitting between them. Germline CDR1 and CDR2: MNHNS and SASEGT. The CDR3 sequence is CASSLTQNYGYTF. For the CDR3, the DNA is TGTGCCAGCAGTTTGACTCAAAACTATGGCTACACCTTC.

This chain connects TRBV6-1 to TRBJ2-7; TRBD1 agrees at 7 bases. J gave up 3 bases and V 9 bases, and 8 bases lay outside the gene matches. CDR3 size: 13 residues. Germline V lookup: CDR1 MNHNS, CDR2 SASEGT. For the CDR3, the DNA is TGTGCCAGTGAGGACAGGCTGATCTACGAGCAGTACTTC. Protein sequence: CASEDRLIYEQYF.

In this sample, this clone turned up a few times. This chain connects TRBV7-9 to TRBJ1-2; D is undetermined. CDR3 size: 13 residues. The ends were cut back, 5 bases at V and 6 bases at J, with 13 bases in the middle. Germline V CDR1 and CDR2: SEHNR, FQNEAQ (reference sequence). The CDR3 sequence is CASSPFILDGYTF. Here the CDR3 DNA reads TGTGCCAGCAGCCCTTTTATACTCGATGGCTACACCTTC.

The chain uses TRBV11-3 and TRBJ2-1; no reliable D call. The V and J ends lost 4 bases and 6 bases respectively, with 7 bases between them. This CDR3 region has 12 residues. Germline CDR1 SGHNT, CDR2 YENEEA. CDR3 sequence: CASSSISNEQFF. The CDR3, as DNA: TGTGCCAGCAGCTCGATCAGCAATGAGCAGTTCTTC. The full variable domain, completed using reference TRBV11-3 and TRBJ2-1, is EAGVVQSPRYKIIEKKQPVAFWCNPISGHNTLYWYLQNLGQGPELLIRYENEEAVDDSQLPKDRFSAERLKGVDSTLKIQPAELGDSAVYLCASSSISNEQFFGPGTRLTVL.

The chain couples TRBV13 to TRBJ1-5; unclear D gene. Trimming left V 2 bases short and J 4 bases short, with 6 bases between. CDR1 is PRHDT, CDR2 FYEKMQ, per germline (reference sequence). This CDR3 comprises 13 residues. CDR3 coding DNA: TGTGCCAGCAGCTTAACGGGAAATCAGCCCCAGCATTTT. Protein: CASSLTGNQPQHF. The full variable domain, in which reference TRBV13 and TRBJ1-5 provide the parts outside the CDR3, is AAGVIQSPRHLIKEKRETATLKCYPIPRHDTVYWYQQGPGQDPQFLISFYEKMQSDKGSIPDRFSAQQFSDYHSELNMSSLELGDSALYFCASSLTGNQPQHFGDGTRLSIL.

The chain has TRBV18 and TRBJ2-1; a weak D match, TRBD1 (6 bases). Germline CDR1 and CDR2: KGHSH and LQKENI. This CDR3 contains 16 residues. Trimming left V 4 bases short and J 5 bases short, with 18 bases between. CDR3 in amino acids: CASSHKTGMPHNEQFF. The CDR3 DNA reads as TGTGCCAGCTCACACAAAACAGGGATGCCTCACAATGAGCAGTTCTTC.

This clone showed up just a few times. V gene TRBV6-5 combines with J gene TRBJ1-2; TRBD1 is a possible D gene (6 bases). The CDR3 is 13 residues long. Trimming shortened V by 2 bases and J by 6 bases, and 10 bases separated the two germline ends. Germline CDR1 MNHEY, CDR2 SVGAGI. The CDR3 spells CASSYGQLHGYTF. In DNA form, the CDR3 reads TGTGCCAGCAGTTACGGACAGTTGCATGGCTACACCTTC.

As concerns this clone: Sequence at one end of the junction differs from germline and may be a read error. Other DNA sequences in this specimen translate into the identical CDR3. The V call is TRBV5-1, the J call TRBJ2-1; TRBD2 agrees at 8 bases. CDR3 length: 14 amino acids. Germline loops: CDR1 SGHRS, CDR2 YFSETQ. CDR3 in DNA: TGCGCCAGCAGCTTCAGCGGGAGTGGATATGAGCAATTCTTC. Protein sequence: CASSFSGSGYEQFF.

This clone was recorded a few times. At one of its ends the junction is not consistent with the germline gene, which may arise from a read error. The V and J genes are TRBV7-9 and TRBJ1-1, with 9 bases aligning to TRBD1. CDR3 length: 14 amino acids. From germline, CDR1 is SEHNR and CDR2 FQNEAQ (reference sequence). CDR3 region: CASSLDRGGTEAFF. The CDR3 region has the DNA TGCGCCAGCAGCCTCGACAGGGGGGGGACTGAAGCTTTCTTT.

V is TRBV27 and J is TRBJ1-4; D might be TRBD1 (5 bases). Germline V lookup: CDR1 MNHEY, CDR2 SMNVEV (reference sequence). The CDR3 totals 15 residues. Trimming left V 5 bases short and J 3 bases short, with 13 bases between. CDR3 nucleotide sequence: TGTGCCAGCAGTGCGGGGGAACACCCTAATGAAAAACTGTTTTTT. Translating gives CASSAGEHPNEKLFF.

The V and J genes are TRBV29-1 and TRBJ2-1, with TRBD2 as a possible D gene (6 bases). CDR1 and CDR2 from the germline V gene are SQVTM and ANQGSEA. The V end was cut by 7 bases, the J end by 9 bases, with 10 bases between. CDR3 length: 10 residues. Here the CDR3 reads CSAGEAEQFF. In nucleotides, the CDR3 is TGCAGCGCCGGGGAGGCTGAGCAGTTCTTC.

The DNA for the CDR3 is TGTGCCAGCAATTCCCTCGCGCTAGCGGGGAAATACAATGAGCAGTTCTTC. Translating it yields CASNSLALAGKYNEQFF. This chain connects TRBV27 to TRBJ2-1; 9 nucleotides line up with TRBD2. The CDR3 is made up of 17 amino acids. J lost 4 bases, V lost 7 bases, and 14 bases had no gene match. CDR1 and CDR2 (germline): MNHEY, SMNVEV (reference sequence).

This clone was recorded a few times. The chain links TRBV12-5 to TRBJ2-7; perhaps TRBD2 as D (6 bases). Germline lookup yields CDR1 LGHNT and CDR2 FRNRAP. V was clipped by 6 bases and J by 7 bases, with 19 bases between them. CDR3 length equals 14 residues. The CDR3 protein is CASGEDGGLLEQYF. CDR3 DNA sequence: TGTGCTAGTGGCGAGGACGGAGGGTTGCTGGAGCAGTACTTC.

This clone is large (0.1 to 1%). The same CDR3 is also encoded by other DNA sequences in this sample. The chain couples TRBV19 to TRBJ1-6; TRBD1 is a possible D gene (6 bases). This CDR3 has 15 amino acids. The germline V gene has CDR1 LNHDA and CDR2 SQIVND (reference sequence). V was cut by 4 bases and J by 8 bases, with 15 bases left in between. The CDR3 spells CASSTGAAGYSPLHF. In nucleotides, the CDR3 is TGTGCCAGTAGTACAGGGGCCGCCGGTTATTCACCCCTCCACTTT.

V gene TRBV10-3 combines with J gene TRBJ1-1; D gene unclear. Trimming removed 10 bases at V and 1 base at J, with 10 bases between. This CDR3 spans 12 amino acids. The germline V gene encodes CDR1 ENHRY and CDR2 SYGVKD. DNA of the CDR3: TGTGCCACCCAGGAGGGGAACACTGAAGCTTTCTTT. Amino acids: CATQEGNTEAFF.

The rearrangement links TRBV7-9 to TRBJ2-7; D uncertain. V lost 5 bases and J lost 3, with 8 bases in between. Germline lookup yields CDR1 SEHNR and CDR2 FQNEAQ (reference sequence). The length of the CDR3 is 12 residues. CDR3 nucleotide sequence: TGTGCCAGCAGCCCGAGCATCTACGAGCAGTACTTC. This encodes CASSPSIYEQYF.

This sequence joins TRBV11-3 and TRBJ2-2, with D hard to call. The germline V gene encodes CDR1 SGHNT and CDR2 YENEEA. This CDR3 contains 17 residues. V was cut by 8 bases and J by 5 bases, with 24 bases left in between. CDR3 sequence: CASRSPSGSGATGELFF. The CDR3 bases are TGTGCCAGCCGCTCGCCCTCAGGTTCAGGTGCGACCGGGGAGCTGTTTTTT.

The chain couples TRBV5-6 to TRBJ2-1, with 7 bases aligning to TRBD1. Germline CDR1 SGHDT, CDR2 YYEEEE. The CDR3 has 13 amino acids. V lost 3 bases to trimming and J lost 6 bases; unmatched junction nucleotides: 3. CDR3 sequence reads: CASSWGTVNEQFF. The CDR3 DNA sequence: TGTGCCAGCAGCTGGGGGACAGTCAATGAGCAGTTCTTC.

The chain joins TRBV27 to TRBJ2-7, with TRBD2 matching 7 bases. The V and J ends lost 5 bases and 1 base, in that order; junction bases with no gene match: 11. This CDR3 region has 16 residues. Germline loops: CDR1 MNHEY, CDR2 SMNVEV (reference sequence). The DNA for the CDR3 is TGTGCCAGCAGTCCCCCAGGCGCGGGGGAATCCTACGAGCAGTACTTC. This translates into CASSPPGAGESYEQYF.

This clone was recorded a few times. The genes are TRBV10-2 and TRBJ1-1; D is possibly TRBD1 (6 bases). CDR1 is WSHSY and CDR2 is SAAADI in the germline V gene. This CDR3 is 13 amino acids long. Trimming removed 4 bases at V and 1 base at J, with 7 bases between. CDR3 DNA: TGCGCCAGCAGTGCGACAGGGAACACTGAAGCTTTCTTT. Protein: CASSATGNTEAFF.

This rearrangement joins TRBV5-6 to TRBJ2-7, with D tentatively TRBD2 (6 bases). The CDR3 loop spans 16 amino acids. V lost 1 base and J 1 base, leaving 15 bases between the germline ends. CDR1 and CDR2 from the germline V gene are SGHDT and YYEEEE. Written as DNA, the CDR3 is TGTGCCAGCAGCTTGTACCGTGGAGGGGCATCCTACGAGCAGTACTTC. Protein sequence: CASSLYRGGASYEQYF.

Concerning this clone itself: Its ends do not fully match the called genes, so a read error is possible. The genes are TRBV5-1 and TRBJ2-1, with D possibly matching TRBD2 (6 bases). The CDR3 covers 15 residues. Per germline, CDR1 SGHRS and CDR2 YFSETQ. The CDR3 sequence is CASSLDGGSYNEQFF. CDR3 in DNA: TGCGCCAGCAGTTTGGACGGGGGCTCCTACAATGAGCAGTTCTTC. The whole variable domain, filled in from reference TRBV5-1 and TRBJ2-1, reads KAGVTQTPRYLIKTRGQQVTLSCSPISGHRSVSWYQQTPGQGLQFLFEYFSETQRNKGNFPGRFSGRQFSNSRSEMNVSTLELGDSALYLCASSLDGGSYNEQFFGPGTRLTVL.